The present T cell receptor (beta chain) was sequenced within a study of PD-L1 blockade in urothelial cancer. Study in general: Patients with male sex and bladder-origin urothelial cancer accounted for about 85% of the roughly 29 enrolled.

This CDR3 contains 13 residues. CDR1 and CDR2 from the germline V gene are SSHAT and FNYEAQ (reference sequence). The trim removed 4 bases at V and 6 bases at J, leaving 3 bases unmatched. Synthetic templates analogous to TCR were spiked into all PCRs individually. Produced via immunoSEQ multiplex PCR; TCRdb's table is partial and in-frame only. Of tens of thousands of clones in the sample, around 91% were seen once. Regarding time point: pretreatment peripheral blood. Patients' cancers were locally advanced or metastatic urothelial carcinomas. Each individual provided 1 to 8 samples (taken pretreatment and on-treatment).

This TCR derives from a man in his 60s with urothelial cancer. The chain combines TRBV7-7 with TRBJ2-3, with TRBD2 matching over 8 bases. Sequenced here: PBMCs, sampled around atezolizumab (anti-PD-L1) treatment. The CDR3 loop is CASSSGLGDTQYF. CDR3 nucleotides: TGTGCCAGCAGCTCGGGACTAGGGGATACGCAGTATTTT. The entire variable domain, with the rest obtained from reference TRBV7-7 and TRBJ2-3, is as follows: GAGVSQSPRYKVTKRGQDVTLRCDPISSHATLYWYQQALGQGPEFLTYFNYEAQPDKSGLPSDRFSAERPEGSISTLTIQRTEQRDSAMYRCASSSGLGDTQYFGPGTRLTVL.